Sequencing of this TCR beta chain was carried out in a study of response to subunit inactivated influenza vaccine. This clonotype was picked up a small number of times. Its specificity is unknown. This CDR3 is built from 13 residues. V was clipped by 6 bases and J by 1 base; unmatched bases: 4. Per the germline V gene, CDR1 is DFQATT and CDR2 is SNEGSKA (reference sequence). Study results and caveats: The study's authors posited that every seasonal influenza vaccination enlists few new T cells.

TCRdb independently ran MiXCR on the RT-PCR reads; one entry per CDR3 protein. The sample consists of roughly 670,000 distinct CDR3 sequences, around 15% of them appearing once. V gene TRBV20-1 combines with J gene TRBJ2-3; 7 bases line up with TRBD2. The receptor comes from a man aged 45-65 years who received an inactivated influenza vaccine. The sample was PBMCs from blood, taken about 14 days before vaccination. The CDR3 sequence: CSAYRGGTDTQYF. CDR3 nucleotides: TGCAGTGCGTACCGGGGGGGCACAGATACGCAGTATTTT.